The 27 T cell receptor beta chains in this list originate from one sample, sequenced in a study of graft-versus-host responses after intestinal transplantation. The plating included around 200,000 irradiated, violet-dye-labeled stimulator cells together with around 200,000 CFSE-labeled responder cells. Profiled with immunoSEQ multiplex PCR; TCRdb holds only in-frame clones, not every one. The table lists about 9,100 clones, 25% to 35% of them singletons. Here the sequenced sample was alloreactive CD8+ T cells from a mixed lymphocyte reaction culture, taken before intestinal transplant. Described subset: CFSE-low proliferating T cells sorted from approximately 6-day pre-transplant mixed lymphocyte reaction (GvH or HvG direction). Receptor source: a human patient who received an intestinal transplant.

The rearrangement uses TRBV9 and TRBJ2-5; possible D gene TRBD2, 6 bases. The germline V gene has CDR1 SGDLS and CDR2 YYNGEE. The V and J ends lost 2 bases and 2 bases respectively, with 16 bases between them. The CDR3 runs to 16 residues. CDR3 sequence (DNA): TGTGCCAGCAGCGTGGAATTTGTGGGGGGTCAAGAGACCCAGTACTTC. This translates into CASSVEFVGGQETQYF.

This rearrangement joins TRBV7-9 to TRBJ1-3; possibly TRBD1 for D (5 bases). The CDR3 is made up of 13 amino acids. CDR1 SEHNR and CDR2 FQNEAQ come from the germline V gene (reference sequence). Trimming took 1 base from V and 8 from J, leaving 9 bases between them. CDR3 sequence: CASSLVGADTIYF. CDR3 DNA: TGTGCCAGCAGCTTAGTAGGGGCGGACACCATATATTTT.

V and J are TRBV6-5 and TRBJ2-2; D ambiguous. V shed 0 bases and J shed 3 bases, with 8 bases lying between them. The germline gives CDR1 MNHEY, CDR2 SVGAGI. CDR3 length equals 15 residues. CDR3 sequence: CASSYSTRDTGELFF. The DNA of the CDR3 is TGTGCCAGCAGTTACTCGACCCGGGACACCGGGGAGCTGTTTTTT.

The V gene is TRBV7-3, the J gene TRBJ2-5, with 10 bases identical to TRBD2. CDR1 SGHTA and CDR2 FQGTGA come from the germline V gene. CDR3 size: 16 residues. Trimming at V came to 3 bases and at J to 5 bases, leaving 9 bases not matched to a gene. The CDR3 region is CASSFGVAGGLETQYF. CDR3 DNA: TGTGCCAGCAGCTTTGGGGTAGCGGGGGGACTGGAGACCCAGTACTTC.

This chain joins TRBV11-2 and TRBJ2-1; the match to TRBD2 covers 11 bases. The CDR3 has 15 amino acids. CDR1 and CDR2 (germline): SGHAT, FQNNGV. The ends lost 3 bases at V and 8 bases at J; junction bases unmatched: 6. The CDR3 sequence: CASSFSGGALDEQFF. DNA for the CDR3: TGTGCCAGCAGCTTTAGCGGGGGGGCCTTGGATGAGCAGTTCTTC.

This clone was detected only a few times. The rearrangement links TRBV13 to TRBJ2-7, with TRBD2 matching over 9 bases. Trimming took 5 bases from V and 3 from J; bases not matched to a gene: 11. The germline V gene has CDR1 PRHDT and CDR2 FYEKMQ (reference sequence). The CDR3 is 16 residues long. The CDR3 region has the DNA TGTGCCAGCAGCGTGTCGAGCGGGGGGCAAAACTACGAGCAGTACTTC. Translation: CASSVSSGGQNYEQYF.

The chain uses TRBV4-2 and TRBJ2-5; 10 nucleotides line up with TRBD2. The J call is doubtful: the DNA matches TRBJ2-7 better. Germline CDR1 and CDR2: LGHNA and YNFKEQ. The CDR3 spans 19 residues. CDR3 sequence (DNA): TGTGCCAGCAGCCAAGAGGGGGGGCTAGCGGGGGTTACCAGTGACGAGCAGTACTTC. This codes for CASSQEGGLAGVTSDEQYF.

In its sample, this clone was seen a few times. The V gene is TRBV2, the J gene TRBJ2-5, with TRBD1 matching over 7 bases. V lost 6 bases and J lost 1; bases outside the gene matches: 2. CDR3 length equals 13 residues. Germline loops: CDR1 SNHLY, CDR2 FYNNEI. The CDR3 DNA sequence: TGTGCCAGCAGGAGACAGGGCCAAGAGACCCAGTACTTC. It is translated as CASRRQGQETQYF.

The chain combines TRBV6-5 with TRBJ2-1, with 7 bases identical to TRBD1. The length of the CDR3 is 14 residues. The V gene end was trimmed by 0 bases and the J gene end by 6 bases; junction bases not matched to a gene: 2. Per germline, CDR1 MNHEY and CDR2 SVGAGI. As DNA, the CDR3 is TGTGCCAGCAGTTACTCCGGACAGGCCAATGAGCAGTTCTTC. It codes for CASSYSGQANEQFF.

This clone was observed a few times. The genes are TRBV11-2 and TRBJ2-7; D uncertain. Trimming pared 3 bases from V and 2 bases from J, leaving 5 bases between. Germline loops: CDR1 SGHAT, CDR2 FQNNGV. There are 12 residues in the CDR3. The CDR3 nucleotides are TGTGCCAGCAGCTTGCGGCCCTACGAGCAGTACTTC. Translating it yields CASSLRPYEQYF.

This chain connects TRBV13 to TRBJ2-7; the D is unclear. Germline V gene sequence: CDR1 PRHDT, CDR2 FYEKMQ (reference sequence). This CDR3 spans 14 amino acids. The V end was cut by 5 bases, the J end by 1 base, with 12 bases between. CDR3 sequence reads: CASSHRVSSYEQYF. CDR3 sequence (DNA): TGTGCCAGCAGCCACCGGGTCTCTTCCTACGAGCAGTACTTC.

This clone came up a few times. V gene TRBV5-1 combines with J gene TRBJ1-2; no firm D call. The V gene lost 1 base and the J gene lost 7 bases, with 14 bases spanning the gap. Germline assignment: CDR1 SGHRS and CDR2 YFSETQ. The CDR3 is 14 amino acids. The CDR3 DNA is TGCGCCAGCAGCTTGTGGGCAGGTGCAAGTGGCTACACCTTC. It specifies CASSLWAGASGYTF.

This clone is deemed medium-sized. The J gene is TRBJ2-7, the V gene TRBV19, with TRBD1 as a possible D gene (7 bases). The CDR3 loop spans 14 amino acids. The V end lost 3 bases, the J end lost 3 bases, and 12 bases lay between the germline ends. Germline loops: CDR1 LNHDA, CDR2 SQIVND (reference sequence). The CDR3 sequence: CASSMAGQSYEQYF. DNA of the CDR3: TGTGCCAGTAGTATGGCGGGACAGAGCTACGAGCAGTACTTC.

This CDR3 reads CARNIGGKNTGELFF. The CDR3 DNA sequence: TGTGCCAGAAACATTGGGGGGAAAAACACCGGGGAGCTGTTTTTT. The chain links TRBV7-2 to TRBJ2-2; TRBD2 is a possible D gene (6 bases). The germline V gene encodes CDR1 SGHTA and CDR2 FQGNSA. The CDR3 runs 15 residues. V was clipped by 9 bases and J by 2 bases, with 16 bases between them.

The V call is TRBV13, the J call TRBJ2-5; a weak D match, TRBD2 (6 bases). V was clipped by 2 bases and J by 1 base, with 11 bases between them. The CDR3 sequence is 15 residues long. CDR1 is PRHDT, CDR2 FYEKMQ, per germline (reference sequence). CDR3 nucleotides: TGTGCCAGCAGCTTAACCCGGGAGAGCCAAGAGACCCAGTACTTC. Its protein product is CASSLTRESQETQYF.

The rearrangement uses TRBV6-5 and TRBJ1-5; D is unclear. CDR1 is MNHEY, CDR2 SVGAGI, per germline. This CDR3 comprises 12 residues. V was pared by 4 bases and J by 7 bases, with 8 bases between. The CDR3 sequence is CASSFGEQPQHF. Here the CDR3 DNA reads TGTGCCAGCAGTTTCGGAGAGCAGCCCCAGCATTTT.

This rearrangement joins TRBV13 to TRBJ2-7; 10 bases are a match to TRBD2. Germline V gives CDR1 PRHDT, CDR2 FYEKMQ (reference sequence). The CDR3 is made up of 14 amino acids. V was pared by 6 bases and J by 0 bases, with 2 bases of the junction left unmatched. The CDR3: CASSLAGASYEQYF. The CDR3 coding sequence is TGTGCCAGCAGTCTAGCGGGGGCCTCCTACGAGCAGTACTTC.

Judged by abundance, this clone is medium-sized. The chain has TRBV6-5 and TRBJ2-7; a possible D gene is TRBD2 (7 bases). The germline V gene encodes CDR1 MNHEY and CDR2 SVGAGI. This CDR3 is 15 amino acids long. Trimming pared 4 bases from V and 2 bases from J, leaving 15 bases between. CDR3 in DNA: TGTGCCAGCAGTTGGGGGGGCGAGGGCACCTACGAGCAGTACTTC. As protein: CASSWGGEGTYEQYF.

This clone has more than one count but fewer than ten. The chain is built from TRBV11-2 and TRBJ2-7, with D unresolved. The V and J ends lost 1 base and 2 bases respectively, with 6 bases between them. The germline gives CDR1 SGHAT, CDR2 FQNNGV. This CDR3 region has 13 residues. CDR3 nucleotide sequence: TGTGCCAGCAGCTTAGGCCCTACCTACGAGCAGTACTTC. Encoded protein: CASSLGPTYEQYF.

This clone is classed as medium-sized. V gene TRBV4-1 combines with J gene TRBJ2-7, with D perhaps matching TRBD1 (5 bases). This CDR3 has 15 residues. Trimming removed 1 base at V and 1 base at J, with 11 bases between. The germline V gene encodes CDR1 MGHRA and CDR2 YSYEKL. CDR3 bases: TGCGCCAGCAGCCAAGCACAGGCGTTATCCTACGAGCAGTACTTC. Translating gives CASSQAQALSYEQYF.

This clone has more than one count but fewer than ten. The chain employs TRBV9 and TRBJ2-3; 10 nucleotides match TRBD2. The CDR3 is 17 residues long. The V gene's germline CDR1 is SGDLS and CDR2 YYNGEE. The ends lost 4 bases at V and 0 bases at J; junction bases unmatched: 8. CDR3 in amino acids: CASSPPLAGTSTDTQYF. The CDR3 bases are TGTGCCAGCAGCCCACCACTAGCGGGGACTAGCACAGATACGCAGTATTTT.

The chain is built from TRBV13 and TRBJ1-5; D may be TRBD1 (5 bases). CDR3 length: 17 residues. V was shortened by 0 bases and J by 2 bases, with 14 bases between the two germline ends. Germline values: CDR1 PRHDT, CDR2 FYEKMQ (reference sequence). The CDR3 spells CASSLGGGGNGNQPQHF. DNA for the CDR3: TGTGCCAGCAGCTTAGGCGGGGGAGGGAATGGCAATCAGCCCCAGCATTTT.

This clone was picked up a small number of times. The chain uses TRBV7-8 and TRBJ2-5; D call uncertain. CDR1 is SGHVS and CDR2 is FQNEAQ in the germline V gene. This CDR3 region has 14 residues. V lost 5 bases, J lost 5 bases, and 15 bases lay in between. The CDR3 DNA sequence: TGTGCCAGCAGCATCGACCCCTCGCGGGAGACCCAGTACTTC. Its translation: CASSIDPSRETQYF.

The chain joins TRBV7-8 to TRBJ1-1; D possibly corresponds to TRBD1 (6 bases). The CDR3 runs 14 residues. V lost 7 bases to trimming and J lost 5 bases, with 17 bases between them. The germline V gene has CDR1 SGHVS and CDR2 FQNEAQ. CDR3 coding DNA: TGTGCCAGCACTCCCCTAGGGGGTGGGACTGAAGCTTTCTTT. As protein: CASTPLGGGTEAFF.

A few counts support this clone. This chain links TRBV18 with TRBJ2-7, with TRBD1 as a possible D gene (5 bases). Trimming removed 0 bases from V and 5 bases from J, with 14 bases in between. The germline gives CDR1 KGHSH, CDR2 LQKENI. The CDR3 loop spans 15 amino acids. CDR3: CASSPPQGEFNEQYF. CDR3 sequence (DNA): TGTGCCAGCTCACCACCCCAGGGCGAGTTCAACGAGCAGTACTTC. The variable domain in full, with the rest retrieved from reference TRBV18 and TRBJ2-7, is NAGVMQNPRHLVRRRGQEARLRCSPMKGHSHVYWYRQLPEEGLKFMVYLQKENIIDESGMPKERFSAEFPKEGPSILRIQQVVRGDSAAYFCASSPPQGEFNEQYFGPGTRLTVT.

This clone showed up just a few times. The chain links TRBV19 to TRBJ2-5, with 7 bases matching TRBD1. The J segment lost 4 bases and the V segment lost 5 bases, leaving 4 bases of the junction unmatched. Germline V gene sequence: CDR1 LNHDA, CDR2 SQIVND (reference sequence). The CDR3 is 13 residues long. The CDR3 loop is CASSAGTAETQYF. The DNA of the CDR3 is TGTGCCAGTAGTGCCGGGACAGCAGAGACCCAGTACTTC. The whole variable domain, remainder taken from reference TRBV19 and TRBJ2-5, is DGGITQSPKYLFRKEGQNVTLSCEQNLNHDAMYWYRQDPGQGLRLIYYSQIVNDFQKGDIAEGYSVSREKKESFPLTVTSAQKNPTAFYLCASSAGTAETQYFGPGTRLLVL.

The chain uses TRBV14 and TRBJ2-5; D is perhaps TRBD1 (5 bases). CDR1 and CDR2 (germline): SGHDN, FVKESK. The CDR3 consists of 14 residues. With 1 base removed from V and 5 bases from J, the gap between germline ends came to 11 bases. The CDR3 DNA follows: TGTGCCAGCAGCCAAGTTTTCAGGGCGGAGACCCAGTACTTC. This encodes CASSQVFRAETQYF.